This T cell receptor beta chain emerged from a study of cytomegalovirus exposure and HLA in healthy donors. With 5 bases clipped from V and 2 bases from J, the junction kept 6 bases outside the gene matches. The CDR3 has 15 residues. Germline CDR1 is MNHEY and CDR2 is SVGAGI. A multiplex PCR was run with 60 Vbeta primers and 13 Jbeta primers. The repertoire was sequenced with immunoSEQ multiplex PCR; TCRdb's copy has only in-frame clones and lacks some. Here the sample spans about 190,000 clones, around 81% being singletons. The rearrangement links TRBV6-5 to TRBJ2-1; 7 bases line up with TRBD2. The sequence was collected from a man aged 18 to 30 in good health and CMV-seronegative. Sequenced: PBMCs. The CDR3 coding sequence is TGTGCCAGCAGTCGCCTAGCGGACACCTACAATGAGCAGTTCTTC. This translates into CASSRLADTYNEQFF.